These 12 T cell receptor beta chains share one sample of origin, sequenced in a study of CD8 T cells in ankylosing spondylitis. No antigen has been identified for these receptors. Study outcomes and limitations: A motif of 7 to 9 highly homologous TCR beta variants was seen as apparently characteristic of ankylosing spondylitis blood.

TCRdb used MiXCR to reprocess the 5' RACE reads, holding one entry per CDR3 protein. The table records about 460,000 distinct CDR3 sequences, roughly 5% of them present only once. What was sequenced was blood, either unsorted or a sorted T cell fraction (not recorded which). Every receptor here comes from a male donor with ankylosing spondylitis.

The chain's CDR3 is CASSLTGGMGGYTF. CDR3 in DNA: TGTGCCAGCAGCTTAACAGGGGGCATGGGTGGCTACACCTTC. The chain uses TRBV7-3 and TRBJ1-2; 7 bases fit TRBD1. V lost 0 bases, J lost 7 bases, and 5 bases stayed unmatched. The CDR3 has 14 amino acids. CDR1 and CDR2 (germline): SGHTA, FQGTGA.

This clonotype was seen many times. The chain uses TRBV7-9 and TRBJ1-2, with 8 positions matching TRBD1. After removal of 6 bases from V and 8 bases from J, the junction contained 8 bases not matched to a gene. CDR3 length: 13 residues. Germline V gene sequence: CDR1 SEHNR, CDR2 FQNEAQ (reference sequence). As DNA, the CDR3 is TGTGCCAGCAGTCCGACAGGGGACAACGGCTACACCTTC. Translating it yields CASSPTGDNGYTF.

V gene TRBV10-3 combines with J gene TRBJ2-5, with D possibly TRBD2 on 5 matching bases. Germline V gene lookup returns CDR1 ENHRY and CDR2 SYGVKD. This CDR3 has 14 residues. Trimming removed 4 bases from V and 5 bases from J, with 14 bases in between. This CDR3 reads CAISVGLLAETQYF. CDR3 DNA: TGTGCCATCAGTGTCGGACTCTTAGCCGAGACCCAGTACTTC.

This clonotype occurred many times. The chain uses TRBV7-9 and TRBJ2-2; unclear D gene. CDR3 length: 15 amino acids. Germline V lookup: CDR1 SEHNR, CDR2 FQNEAQ (reference sequence). V was cut by 3 bases and J by 0 bases, with 8 bases left in between. The CDR3 DNA follows: TGTGCCAGCAGCTTTCTTCAGGCGAACACCGGGGAGCTGTTTTTT. Translating it yields CASSFLQANTGELFF. Together with reference TRBV7-9 and TRBJ2-2, the CDR3 gives the full variable domain: DTGVSQNPRHKITKRGQNVTFRCDPISEHNRLYWYRQTLGQGPEFLTYFQNEAQLEKSRLLSDRFSAERPKGSFSTLEIQRTEQGDSAMYLCASSFLQANTGELFFGEGSRLTVL.

This clonotype has more than one count but fewer than ten. J is TRBJ1-1 and V is TRBV11-2; D uncertain. Germline values: CDR1 SGHAT, CDR2 FQNNGV. The CDR3 extends over 14 amino acids. V lost 1 base and J 6 bases, leaving 12 bases between the germline ends. The CDR3, as DNA: TGTGCCAGCAGCTTAGCTCGGCGGGTCGCTGAAGCTTTCTTT. Residues: CASSLARRVAEAFF.

In its sample, this clonotype was seen many times. V and J are TRBV5-1 and TRBJ2-1; D may be TRBD2 (6 bases). The V gene lost 0 bases and the J gene lost 4 bases, with 14 bases spanning the gap. The V gene's germline CDR1 is SGHRS and CDR2 YFSETQ. The CDR3 consists of 16 residues. The CDR3 reads CASSLEAGGDYNEQFF. CDR3 nucleotide sequence: TGCGCCAGCAGCTTGGAGGCTGGAGGGGATTACAATGAGCAGTTCTTC.

This clonotype was observed at least ten times. The chain is built from TRBV3-1 and TRBJ2-7; 8 bases are a match to TRBD1. V lost 0 bases to trimming and J lost 2 bases; unmatched junction nucleotides: 6. CDR1 and CDR2 (germline): LGHDT, YNNKEL (reference sequence). CDR3 length: 16 residues. The CDR3 DNA sequence: TGTGCCAGCAGCCAAGATATCGGGACAGGCCCCTACGAGCAGTACTTC. Amino acids: CASSQDIGTGPYEQYF.

The table lists this clonotype with a few counts. The rearrangement uses TRBV7-8 and TRBJ1-4; TRBD1 might be the D (6 bases). The germline V gene has CDR1 SGHVS and CDR2 FQNEAQ. The CDR3 has 14 residues. Deletions cut 5 bases from V and 7 bases from J, with 14 bases between. The CDR3 region has the DNA TGTGCCAGCAGCAAACAGGGCCCTCGTGAAAAACTGTTTTTT. Its translation: CASSKQGPREKLFF.

The sample holds a few counts of this clonotype. The rearrangement joins TRBV14 to TRBJ2-6; no definite D call. The germline CDR1 and CDR2 sequences are SGHDN and FVKESK. Trimming cost V 4 bases and J 0 bases, with 10 bases left between them. The CDR3 covers 16 residues. CDR3 DNA sequence: TGTGCCAGCAGCCGAACCTTCGGCTCTGGGGCCAACGTCCTGACTTTC. As protein: CASSRTFGSGANVLTF.

The CDR3 DNA sequence: TGCGCCAGCAGCCAAGATGGGGGGGGTCGAGATACGCAGTATTTT. Translating it yields CASSQDGGGRDTQYF. V gene TRBV4-1 combines with J gene TRBJ2-3, with 7 positions matching TRBD2. The J segment lost 5 bases and the V segment lost 0 bases, leaving 5 bases of the junction unmatched. The CDR3 is 15 residues long. Per the germline V gene, CDR1 is MGHRA and CDR2 is YSYEKL.

This clonotype was seen only a few times. J is TRBJ2-7 and V is TRBV20-1; D is unclear. Trimming pared 0 bases from V and 7 bases from J, leaving 10 bases between. The germline CDR1 and CDR2 sequences are DFQATT and SNEGSKA (reference sequence). This CDR3 has 12 amino acids. CDR3 DNA sequence: TGCAGTGCTAGAGAATCTGGGTTTGAGCAGTACTTC. Its translation: CSARESGFEQYF.

This chain uses TRBV18 with TRBJ2-1, with D maybe TRBD1 (5 bases). Trimming cost V 4 bases and J 2 bases, with 12 bases left between them. This CDR3 spans 15 amino acids. The germline gives CDR1 KGHSH, CDR2 LQKENI. The CDR3: CASSRSTAPYNEQFF. CDR3 DNA sequence: TGTGCCAGCTCACGTTCGACAGCGCCCTACAATGAGCAGTTCTTC.